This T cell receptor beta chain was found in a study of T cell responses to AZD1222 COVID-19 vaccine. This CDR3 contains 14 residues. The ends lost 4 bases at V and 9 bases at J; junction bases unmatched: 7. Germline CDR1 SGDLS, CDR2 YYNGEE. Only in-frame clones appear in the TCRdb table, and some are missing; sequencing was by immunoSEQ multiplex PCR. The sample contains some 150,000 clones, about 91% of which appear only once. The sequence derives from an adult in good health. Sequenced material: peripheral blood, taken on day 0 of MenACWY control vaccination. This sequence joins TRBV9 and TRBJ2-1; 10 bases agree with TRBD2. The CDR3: CASSLGVAGGEQFF. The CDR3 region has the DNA TGTGCCAGCAGCTTGGGGGTAGCGGGAGGTGAGCAGTTCTTC.